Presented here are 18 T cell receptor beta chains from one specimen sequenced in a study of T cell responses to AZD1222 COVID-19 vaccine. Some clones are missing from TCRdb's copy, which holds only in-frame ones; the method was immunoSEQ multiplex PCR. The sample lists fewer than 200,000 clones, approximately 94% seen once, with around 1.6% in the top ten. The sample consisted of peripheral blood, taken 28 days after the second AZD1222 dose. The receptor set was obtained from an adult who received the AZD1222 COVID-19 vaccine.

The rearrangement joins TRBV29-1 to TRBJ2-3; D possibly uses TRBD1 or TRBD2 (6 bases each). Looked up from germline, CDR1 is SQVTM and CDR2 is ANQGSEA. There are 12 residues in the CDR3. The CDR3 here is CSDSGAADTQYF. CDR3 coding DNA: TGCAGTGACTCGGGGGCGGCAGATACGCAGTATTTT.

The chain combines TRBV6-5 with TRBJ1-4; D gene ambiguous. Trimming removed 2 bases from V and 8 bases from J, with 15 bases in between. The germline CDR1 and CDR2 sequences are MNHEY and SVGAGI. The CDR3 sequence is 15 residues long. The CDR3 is CASSYADGGGEKLFF. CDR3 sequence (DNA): TGTGCCAGCAGTTACGCTGACGGAGGCGGCGAAAAACTGTTTTTT.

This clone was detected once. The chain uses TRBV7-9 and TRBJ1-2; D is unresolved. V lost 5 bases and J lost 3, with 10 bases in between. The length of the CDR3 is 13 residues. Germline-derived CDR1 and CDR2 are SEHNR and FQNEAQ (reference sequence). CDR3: CASSVGVYYGYTF. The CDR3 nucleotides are TGTGCCAGCAGCGTCGGGGTTTACTATGGCTACACCTTC.

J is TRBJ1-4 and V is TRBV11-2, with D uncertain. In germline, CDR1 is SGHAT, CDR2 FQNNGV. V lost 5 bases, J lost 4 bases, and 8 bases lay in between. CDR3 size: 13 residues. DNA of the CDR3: TGTGCCAGCAGCCTACACGGTAATGAAAAACTGTTTTTT. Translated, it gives CASSLHGNEKLFF.

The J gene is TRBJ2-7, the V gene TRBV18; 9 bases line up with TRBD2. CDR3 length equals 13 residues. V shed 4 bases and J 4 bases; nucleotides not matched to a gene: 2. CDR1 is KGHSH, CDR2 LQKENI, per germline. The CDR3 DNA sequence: TGTGCCAGCTCACGGACTAGCGAGTACGAGCAGTACTTC. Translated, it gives CASSRTSEYEQYF.

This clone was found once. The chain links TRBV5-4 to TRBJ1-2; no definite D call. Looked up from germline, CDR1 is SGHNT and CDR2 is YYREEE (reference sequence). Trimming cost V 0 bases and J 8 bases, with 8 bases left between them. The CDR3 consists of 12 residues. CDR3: CASSLVPGGYTF. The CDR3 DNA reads TGTGCCAGCAGCTTGGTTCCGGGAGGCTACACCTTC.

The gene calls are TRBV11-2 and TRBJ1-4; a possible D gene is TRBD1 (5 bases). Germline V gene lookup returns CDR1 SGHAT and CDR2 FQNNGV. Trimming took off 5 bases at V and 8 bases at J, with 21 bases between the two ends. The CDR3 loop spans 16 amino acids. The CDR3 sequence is CASSTTPGTPREKLFF. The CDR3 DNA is TGTGCCAGCAGCACTACCCCTGGGACCCCTCGGGAAAAACTGTTTTTT.

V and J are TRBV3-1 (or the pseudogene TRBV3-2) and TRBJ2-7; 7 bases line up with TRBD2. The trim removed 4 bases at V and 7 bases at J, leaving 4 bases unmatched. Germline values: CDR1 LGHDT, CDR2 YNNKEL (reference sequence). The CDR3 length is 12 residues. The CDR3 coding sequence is TGTGCCAGCAGCCCTCCGGGGGGAGAGCAGTACTTC. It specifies CASSPPGGEQYF.

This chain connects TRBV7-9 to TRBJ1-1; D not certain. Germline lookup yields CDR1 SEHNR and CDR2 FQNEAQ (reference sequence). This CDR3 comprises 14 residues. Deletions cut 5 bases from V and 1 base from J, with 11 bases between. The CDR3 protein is CASSREAANTEAFF. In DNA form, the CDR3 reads TGTGCCAGCAGCCGGGAGGCAGCGAACACTGAAGCTTTCTTT.

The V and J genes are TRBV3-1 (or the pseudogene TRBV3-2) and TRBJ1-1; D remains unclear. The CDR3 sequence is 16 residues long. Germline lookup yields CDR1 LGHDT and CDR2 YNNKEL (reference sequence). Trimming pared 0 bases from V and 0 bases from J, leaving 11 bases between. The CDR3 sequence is CASSQDPTAVNTEAFF. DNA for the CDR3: TGTGCCAGCAGCCAAGATCCCACAGCAGTGAACACTGAAGCTTTCTTT.

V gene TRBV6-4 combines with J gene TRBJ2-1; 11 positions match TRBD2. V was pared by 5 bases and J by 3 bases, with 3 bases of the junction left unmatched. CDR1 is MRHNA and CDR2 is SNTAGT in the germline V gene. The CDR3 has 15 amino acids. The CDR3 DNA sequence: TGTGCCAGCAGTCCCGGGACTAGCGGCTACAATGAGCAGTTCTTC. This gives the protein CASSPGTSGYNEQFF.

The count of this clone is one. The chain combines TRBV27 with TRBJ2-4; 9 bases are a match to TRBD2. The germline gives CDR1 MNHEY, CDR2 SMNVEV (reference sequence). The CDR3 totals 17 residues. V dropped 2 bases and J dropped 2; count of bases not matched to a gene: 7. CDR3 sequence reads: CASSLPPSGKTKNIQYF. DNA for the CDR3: TGTGCCAGCAGTTTACCCCCTAGCGGGAAGACCAAAAACATTCAGTACTTC.

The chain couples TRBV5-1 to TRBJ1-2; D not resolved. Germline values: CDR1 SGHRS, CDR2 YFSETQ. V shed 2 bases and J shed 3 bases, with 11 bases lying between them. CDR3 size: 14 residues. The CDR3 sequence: CASSLGSSYYGYTF. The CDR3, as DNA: TGCGCCAGCAGCTTAGGCAGCTCGTACTATGGCTACACCTTC.

DNA for the CDR3: TGTGCCAGCAGTCCGTGGGGGCATGGCTACACCTTC. This gives the protein CASSPWGHGYTF. J is TRBJ1-2 and V is TRBV12-3 or TRBV12-4, with a tentative D call TRBD1 (6 bases). This CDR3 contains 12 residues. Trimming left V 5 bases short and J 6 bases short, with 10 bases between.

CDR3 loop: CSASETVATNEKLFF. CDR3 coding DNA: TGCAGTGCTAGTGAGACAGTTGCAACTAATGAAAAACTGTTTTTT. The chain employs TRBV20-1 and TRBJ1-4; perhaps TRBD1 as D (5 bases). Trimming took 3 bases from V and 0 from J, leaving 11 bases between them. The CDR3 runs to 15 residues. Germline values: CDR1 DFQATT, CDR2 SNEGSKA (reference sequence).

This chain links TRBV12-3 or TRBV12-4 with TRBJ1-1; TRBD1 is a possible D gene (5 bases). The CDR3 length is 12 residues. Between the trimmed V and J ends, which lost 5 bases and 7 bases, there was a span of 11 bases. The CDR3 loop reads CASSHTRGEAFF. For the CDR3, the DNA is TGTGCCAGCAGTCATACAAGGGGTGAAGCTTTCTTT.

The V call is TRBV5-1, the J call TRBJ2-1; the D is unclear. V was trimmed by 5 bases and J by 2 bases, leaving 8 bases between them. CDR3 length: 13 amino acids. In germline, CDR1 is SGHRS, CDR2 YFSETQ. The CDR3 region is CASSSTPYNEQFF. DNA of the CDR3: TGCGCCAGCAGTTCCACCCCCTACAATGAGCAGTTCTTC.

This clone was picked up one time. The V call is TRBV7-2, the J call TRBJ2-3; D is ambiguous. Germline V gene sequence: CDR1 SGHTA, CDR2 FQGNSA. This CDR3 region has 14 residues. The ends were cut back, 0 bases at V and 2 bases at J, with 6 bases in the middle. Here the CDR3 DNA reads TGTGCCAGCAGCTTAGCGGCAACCACAGATACGCAGTATTTT. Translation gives CASSLAATTDTQYF.